The source of this TCR beta chain is a study of T cells and Merkel cell carcinoma outcomes. Some clones are missing from TCRdb's copy, which holds only in-frame ones; the method was immunoSEQ multiplex PCR. The sample consists of about 500 clones, around 90% of them appearing once. Trimming left V 1 base short and J 1 base short, with 7 bases between. The germline CDR1 and CDR2 sequences are SNHLY and FYNNEI. This CDR3 is built from 14 residues. As for this clone: Its antigen is currently unknown.

Whole-study results and caveats: Repertoire plus T-cell density reportedly predicted Merkel cell carcinoma outcomes.

V and J are TRBV2 and TRBJ1-1; D is uncertain. The origin of this receptor is a human donor with Merkel cell carcinoma. Input material: tumor tissue from Merkel cell carcinoma. The CDR3 here is CASSEDDTNTEAFF. Here the CDR3 DNA reads TGTGCCAGCAGTGAAGACGACACGAACACTGAAGCTTTCTTT.